A single sample gave rise to the 29 T cell receptor beta chains below, sequenced in a study of vaccination and CD4 T cells after COVID-19. Their antigens remain unidentified. With the Oncomine TCR Beta short-read assay, DNA from cultured CD4+ T cells was sequenced. MiXCR, applied by TCRdb to the PCR reads, yields one record per CDR3 protein. The data contain roughly 17,000 distinct CDR3 sequences, roughly 56% of them seen just once; the ten biggest clones take up approximately 8.4%. The treatment is: approximately 9-day PBMC culture with coronavirus spike peptide pools or control peptides (ViraFEST assay). What was sequenced was CD4+ T cells from blood, cultured in vitro. These receptors originate from a human donor who had recovered from COVID-19.

V gene TRBV5-1 combines with J gene TRBJ1-1, with D hard to call. Germline-derived CDR1 and CDR2 are SGHRS and YFSETQ. The CDR3 runs 13 residues. The V end lost 3 bases, the J end lost 2 bases, and 8 bases lay between the germline ends. The CDR3 nucleotides read TGCGCCAGCAGCTACACAGCTAACACTGAAGCTTTCTTT. Residues: CASSYTANTEAFF.

This chain uses TRBV12-3 or TRBV12-4 with TRBJ1-3, with D uncertain. The CDR3 sequence is 15 residues long. The germline V and J ends were trimmed by 7 bases and 3 bases, with 16 bases remaining between them. CDR3 sequence: CASTPGRAFGNTIYF. CDR3 nucleotide sequence: TGTGCCAGCACCCCAGGACGCGCCTTTGGAAACACCATATATTTT.

This clonotype has just a few counts. The V call is TRBV12-3 or TRBV12-4, the J call TRBJ2-5; D is possibly TRBD2 (6 bases). This CDR3 is built from 13 residues. Trimming removed 6 bases at V and 5 bases at J, with 13 bases between. Here the CDR3 reads CASSPNGGETQYF. The CDR3 DNA reads TGTGCCAGCAGCCCCAATGGGGGGGAGACCCAGTACTTC.

V is TRBV20-1 and J is TRBJ2-7; TRBD1 matches at 7 bases. With V trimmed by 6 bases and J by 2 bases, 10 bases remained unmatched. Germline values: CDR1 DFQATT, CDR2 SNEGSKA (reference sequence). This CDR3 has 14 amino acids. Here the CDR3 reads CSAPRTGATYEQYF. Written as DNA, the CDR3 is TGCAGTGCCCCGCGGACAGGAGCTACCTACGAGCAGTACTTC.

The V and J genes are TRBV20-1 and TRBJ2-3; 9 bases are shared with TRBD2. Germline loops: CDR1 DFQATT, CDR2 SNEGSKA (reference sequence). Trimming cost V 6 bases and J 8 bases; bases outside gene matches: 18. This CDR3 is built from 16 residues. The CDR3 DNA reads TGCAGTGCCTCCCCAGTGGTTAGCGGGAGTTTCGGTACGCAGTATTTT. Its protein product is CSASPVVSGSFGTQYF.

V usage is TRBV27 and J usage is TRBJ1-2, with D possibly TRBD1 on 5 matching bases. The CDR3 is 18 amino acids. V lost 0 bases, J lost 4 bases, and 21 bases lay in between. In germline, CDR1 is MNHEY, CDR2 SMNVEV (reference sequence). The CDR3 region is CASSLSTTGPSRGYGYTF. Written as DNA, the CDR3 is TGTGCCAGCAGTTTATCCACGACGGGACCCAGTCGGGGCTATGGCTACACCTTC.

This clonotype was counted a few times. The chain links TRBV15 to TRBJ1-2; D is possibly TRBD1 (6 bases). Per the germline V gene, CDR1 is LNHNV and CDR2 is YYDKDF (reference sequence). The CDR3 loop spans 15 amino acids. Trimming removed 0 bases from V and 2 bases from J, with 10 bases in between. The CDR3 nucleotides are TGTGCCACCAGCAGAGATCTGCAGGGGAACTATGGCTACACCTTC. Amino acids: CATSRDLQGNYGYTF.

This clonotype was seen more than once but under ten times. The rearrangement uses TRBV11-3 and TRBJ2-6; D ambiguous. The length of the CDR3 is 15 residues. In germline, CDR1 is SGHNT, CDR2 YENEEA. V gave up 2 bases and J gave up 1 base, with 6 bases separating them. CDR3 region: CASSLSESGANVLTF. In nucleotides, the CDR3 is TGTGCCAGCAGCTTATCTGAGTCTGGGGCCAACGTCCTGACTTTC.

The chain couples TRBV24-1 to TRBJ2-3, with D perhaps TRBD2 (6 bases). V was trimmed by 3 bases and J by 0 bases, leaving 12 bases between them. The length of the CDR3 is 16 residues. Germline V gene lookup returns CDR1 KGHDR and CDR2 SFDVKD. CDR3 region: CATSDGTGRSTDTQYF. CDR3 DNA sequence: TGTGCCACCAGTGATGGGACCGGGAGAAGCACAGATACGCAGTATTTT.

This chain connects TRBV10-3 to TRBJ1-3; D remains ambiguous. Germline CDR1 reads ENHRY; CDR2 reads SYGVKD. Trimming removed 6 bases at V and 7 bases at J, with 7 bases between. The CDR3 sequence is 11 residues long. CDR3 in amino acids: CAISSPNTIYF. CDR3 in DNA: TGTGCCATCAGCTCTCCCAACACCATATATTTT.

The chain has TRBV19 and TRBJ1-5; D gene unclear. CDR1 LNHDA and CDR2 SQIVND come from the germline V gene (reference sequence). Trimming took off 5 bases at V and 2 bases at J, with 13 bases between the two ends. The CDR3 covers 15 residues. In nucleotides, the CDR3 is TGTGCCAGTAGTCACCAGGAGGGAGGCAATCAGCCCCAGCATTTT. It yields the protein CASSHQEGGNQPQHF. Full variable domain (rest looked up from reference TRBV19 and TRBJ1-5): DGGITQSPKYLFRKEGQNVTLSCEQNLNHDAMYWYRQDPGQGLRLIYYSQIVNDFQKGDIAEGYSVSREKKESFPLTVTSAQKNPTAFYLCASSHQEGGNQPQHFGDGTRLSIL.

V gene TRBV4-1 combines with J gene TRBJ2-2; 8 positions agree with TRBD1. Germline CDR1 reads MGHRA; CDR2 reads YSYEKL. The J segment lost 7 bases and the V segment lost 4 bases, leaving 8 bases of the junction unmatched. The CDR3 contains 15 residues. CDR3 DNA sequence: TGCGCCAGCAGCCTCAGGGGGCTAAAGGGCGGGGAGCTGTTTTTT. Its translation: CASSLRGLKGGELFF.

The CDR3 sequence is CSAQGTGKDEKLFF. In DNA form, the CDR3 reads TGCAGTGCCCAGGGGACAGGGAAAGACGAAAAACTGTTTTTT. The chain employs TRBV20-1 and TRBJ1-4; 9 bases match TRBD1. The CDR3 consists of 14 residues. Germline-derived CDR1 and CDR2 are DFQATT and SNEGSKA (reference sequence). The junction had 10 bases not matched to a gene; V was cut back by 6 bases and J by 8 bases.

The chain employs TRBV19 and TRBJ2-3; 12 bases align to TRBD2. The length of the CDR3 is 16 residues. In germline, CDR1 is LNHDA, CDR2 SQIVND (reference sequence). Losses at the gene ends were 5 bases for V and 4 bases for J; bases not matched to a gene: 7. CDR3 DNA: TGTGCCAGTAGTCCCCCGGGACTAGCGGGCTCAGATACGCAGTATTTT. Translating it yields CASSPPGLAGSDTQYF.

The chain links TRBV7-2 to TRBJ2-2, with 9 bases that match TRBD2. V lost 6 bases to trimming and J lost 10 bases; unmatched junction nucleotides: 9. CDR3 length: 14 amino acids. CDR1 is SGHTA, CDR2 FQGNSA, per germline. DNA of the CDR3: TGTGCCAGCAGGAAAGTAGCGGGAGCGGCGGAGCTGTTTTTT. Translated: CASRKVAGAAELFF. The full variable domain, in which reference TRBV7-2 and TRBJ2-2 provide the parts outside the CDR3, is GAGVSQSPSNKVTEKGKDVELRCDPISGHTALYWYRQSLGQGLEFLIYFQGNSAPDKSGLPSDRFSAERTGGSVSTLTIQRTQQEDSAVYLCASRKVAGAAELFFGEGSRLTVL.

The chain uses TRBV7-2 and TRBJ2-7; the D call may be TRBD1 or TRBD2 (6 bases each). Per the germline V gene, CDR1 is SGHTA and CDR2 is FQGNSA. This CDR3 is built from 13 residues. V was shortened by 1 base and J by 6 bases, with 10 bases between the two germline ends. The CDR3 region has the DNA TGTGCCAGCAGCTTAGGGGGGGCCGGCGAGCAGTACTTC. This codes for CASSLGGAGEQYF.

The CDR3 coding sequence is TGTGCCACCAGTGCTAGGGAAAATGAGCAGTTCTTC. This gives the protein CATSARENEQFF. This sequence joins TRBV24-1 and TRBJ2-1; D not resolved. Per the germline V gene, CDR1 is KGHDR and CDR2 is SFDVKD. Trimming cost V 5 bases and J 7 bases, with 8 bases left between them. The CDR3 has 12 residues.

There are a few counts of this clonotype. J is TRBJ1-3 and V is TRBV6-1, with 7 bases aligning to TRBD1. This CDR3 has 17 amino acids. J lost 0 bases, V lost 6 bases, and 11 bases had no gene match. Germline V lookup: CDR1 MNHNS, CDR2 SASEGT. The CDR3 DNA is TGTGCCAGCAGGGAGGGGCCGGGACAGAACTCTGGAAACACCATATATTTT. This codes for CASREGPGQNSGNTIYF.

This clonotype was observed a handful of times. This rearrangement joins TRBV27 to TRBJ1-4; no clear D gene. Trimming cost V 5 bases and J 5 bases, with 9 bases left between them. Germline assignment: CDR1 MNHEY and CDR2 SMNVEV (reference sequence). This CDR3 comprises 13 residues. The CDR3 reads CASSTWANEKLFF. In DNA form, the CDR3 reads TGTGCCAGCAGTACGTGGGCGAATGAAAAACTGTTTTTT.

The chain combines TRBV5-4 with TRBJ2-7, with 9 bases fitting TRBD2. The CDR3 spans 15 residues. J gave up 5 bases and V 3 bases, and 9 bases lay outside the gene matches. Looked up from germline, CDR1 is SGHNT and CDR2 is YYREEE (reference sequence). CDR3 region: CASSSRLAAQHEQYF. Here the CDR3 DNA reads TGTGCCAGCAGCTCGAGACTAGCGGCTCAGCACGAGCAGTACTTC.

Only a few counts were recorded for this clonotype. V and J are TRBV12-3 or TRBV12-4 and TRBJ1-2; maybe TRBD1 (6 bases). Trimming took off 7 bases at V and 8 bases at J, with 14 bases between the two ends. The CDR3 sequence is 12 residues long. The CDR3 spells CASTHRGEGYTF. As DNA, the CDR3 is TGTGCCAGCACCCATAGGGGGGAAGGCTACACCTTC.

The V and J genes are TRBV7-3 and TRBJ1-5; D is uncertain. The germline CDR1 and CDR2 sequences are SGHTA and FQGTGA. With 6 bases removed from V and 5 bases from J, the gap between germline ends came to 11 bases. This CDR3 is 13 amino acids long. In nucleotides, the CDR3 is TGTGCCAGCAGTCTCGGAATCGATCAGCCCCAGCATTTT. Protein: CASSLGIDQPQHF.

This clonotype was seen more than once but under ten times. This sequence joins TRBV20-1 and TRBJ1-4; 9 bases agree with TRBD1. J gave up 5 bases and V 5 bases, and 3 bases lay outside the gene matches. Germline V lookup: CDR1 DFQATT, CDR2 SNEGSKA (reference sequence). The CDR3 is made up of 13 amino acids. CDR3 loop: CSAEGQGNEKLFF. DNA for the CDR3: TGCAGTGCTGAGGGACAGGGAAATGAAAAACTGTTTTTT.

This clonotype was found a few times. The chain employs TRBV6-2 or TRBV6-3 and TRBJ1-5, with a tentative D call TRBD1 (5 bases). The CDR3 contains 14 residues. Germline values: CDR1 MNHEY, CDR2 SVGEGT. Deletions cut 3 bases from V and 6 bases from J, with 12 bases between. In nucleotides, the CDR3 is TGTGCCAGCAGTTATCCCAGGGTGAGTCAGCCCCAGCATTTT. It codes for CASSYPRVSQPQHF.

V usage is TRBV24-1 and J usage is TRBJ2-7, with TRBD1 matching over 10 bases. The CDR3 has 14 amino acids. From germline, CDR1 is KGHDR and CDR2 SFDVKD. The J segment lost 5 bases and the V segment lost 4 bases, leaving 4 bases of the junction unmatched. CDR3 nucleotide sequence: TGTGCCACCAGTGACACCGGGACAGGGGACGAGCAGTACTTC. Its translation: CATSDTGTGDEQYF.

Only one count was recorded for this clonotype. The genes are TRBV7-9 and TRBJ2-1; D could derive from TRBD1 or TRBD2 (6 bases each). The CDR3 contains 13 residues. Trimming pared 2 bases from V and 9 bases from J, leaving 11 bases between. Germline lookup yields CDR1 SEHNR and CDR2 FQNEAQ (reference sequence). CDR3 sequence reads: CASSLIGGSEQFF. For the CDR3, the DNA is TGTGCCAGCAGCTTAATAGGGGGGAGTGAGCAGTTCTTC. Combining the CDR3 with reference TRBV7-9 and TRBJ2-1 gives the whole variable domain DTGVSQNPRHKITKRGQNVTFRCDPISEHNRLYWYRQTLGQGPEFLTYFQNEAQLEKSRLLSDRFSAERPKGSFSTLEIQRTEQGDSAMYLCASSLIGGSEQFFGPGTRLTVL.

The chain uses TRBV6-2 or TRBV6-3 and TRBJ1-1, with a possible D match to TRBD1 (5 bases). V was shortened by 2 bases and J by 1 base, with 20 bases between the two germline ends. The CDR3 has 18 residues. Germline-derived CDR1 and CDR2 are MNHEY and SVGEGT. CDR3 sequence: CASSYQSGKGISNTEAFF. The CDR3 DNA sequence: TGTGCCAGCAGTTACCAGTCAGGGAAGGGGATATCGAACACTGAAGCTTTCTTT.

There are a few counts of this clonotype. The V call is TRBV2, the J call TRBJ1-5; possible D gene TRBD1, 5 bases. CDR1 is SNHLY, CDR2 FYNNEI, per germline. The CDR3 length is 13 residues. V dropped 7 bases and J dropped 2 bases, with 9 bases sitting between them. CDR3 residues: CASKGNGNQPQHF. DNA for the CDR3: TGTGCCAGCAAGGGGAACGGCAATCAGCCCCAGCATTTT.

The rearrangement joins TRBV7-8 to TRBJ2-5, with TRBD1 identical over 7 bases. The V and J ends lost 10 bases and 5 bases, in that order; junction bases with no gene match: 7. CDR3 length: 12 residues. Germline V gene lookup returns CDR1 SGHVS and CDR2 FQNEAQ. CDR3 in amino acids: CATGTESETQYF. Written as DNA, the CDR3 is TGTGCCACCGGGACAGAGAGCGAGACCCAGTACTTC.